This TCR beta chain was observed in a study of T cell changes during pregnancy in multiple sclerosis. Sequencing was performed with immunoSEQ multiplex PCR; in TCRdb, only in-frame clones are kept and a portion is missing. The sample holds about 35,000 clones, roughly 93% seen once. Trimming took 5 bases from V and 7 from J, leaving 20 bases between them. This CDR3 has 16 amino acids. CDR1 and CDR2 (germline): SGHTA, FQGNSA. V and J are TRBV7-2 and TRBJ1-4, with D maybe TRBD1 (6 bases). The receptor comes from a female donor with multiple sclerosis, enrolled in a pregnancy study. Sequenced material: CD4+ T cells from peripheral blood mononuclear cells, taken in the first trimester of pregnancy. For the CDR3, the DNA is TGTGCCAGCAGCCAACCCGGACAGATAGGGGGTGAAAAACTGTTTTTT. This sequence encodes CASSQPGQIGGEKLFF.